Presented here are 21 T cell receptor beta chains from one specimen sequenced in a study of T cells after yellow fever vaccination (dated by TCRdb to about 2019). The treatment or condition label, as the study defines it: live attenuated yellow fever vaccine strain. Library creation used 5' RACE. The run used an Illumina NovaSeq 6000. The public reads were reprocessed in TCRdb via fastp at Q25 and MiXCR, keeping in-frame beta chains. Records with the same CDR3 protein are collapsed into one entry carrying the most frequent genes and DNA. Across this sample there are under 100,000 distinct CDR3 sequences, with roughly 6% seen only once. The top ten clones comprise about 41% of the sample. Sequenced here: CD8+ T cells sorted from PBMCs, sampled 10 days after the yellow fever booster vaccination. The receptors stem from a man in his late teens or twenties who received the YFV17D yellow fever vaccine.

The chain recombines TRBV7-6 with TRBJ1-1, with D perhaps TRBD1 (6 bases). Trimming cost V 3 bases and J 5 bases, with 13 bases left between them. CDR1 and CDR2 (germline): SGHVS, FNYEAQ. The CDR3 is made up of 14 amino acids. CDR3 nucleotide sequence: TGTGCCAGCAGCTTTGGGGGGCTCGGGACTGAAGCTTTCTTT. Its protein is CASSFGGLGTEAFF.

This clonotype has just a few counts. The V call is TRBV12-3 or TRBV12-4, the J call TRBJ1-1, with D perhaps TRBD1 (5 bases). Trimming removed 3 bases from V and 4 bases from J, with 15 bases in between. The CDR3 consists of 15 residues. In nucleotides, the CDR3 is TGTGCCAGCAGTTTGTCAGGGCTCGAGGGCACTGAAGCTTTCTTT. Translation gives CASSLSGLEGTEAFF.

V usage is TRBV7-8 and J usage is TRBJ1-1; D not certain. Looked up from germline, CDR1 is SGHVS and CDR2 is FQNEAQ. The V end lost 2 bases, the J end lost 3 bases, and 10 bases lay between the germline ends. The CDR3 consists of 14 residues. The CDR3 spells CASSLPRSDTEAFF. CDR3 DNA sequence: TGTGCCAGCAGCTTACCTCGGAGTGACACTGAAGCTTTCTTT.

This chain connects TRBV12-3 or TRBV12-4 to TRBJ1-2; D is perhaps TRBD1 (5 bases). Trimming removed 6 bases from V and 5 bases from J, with 13 bases in between. This CDR3 spans 13 amino acids. Here the CDR3 DNA reads TGTGCCAGCAGCCACGGGACCTCGTATGGCTACACCTTC. Translated: CASSHGTSYGYTF.

This clonotype was recorded a few times. The chain links TRBV12-3 or TRBV12-4 to TRBJ1-2; unclear D gene. The CDR3 sequence is 12 residues long. The V gene lost 6 bases and the J gene lost 4 bases, with 9 bases spanning the gap. Here the CDR3 DNA reads TGTGCCAGCAGCATCACAGCCTATGGCTACACCTTC. This codes for CASSITAYGYTF.

This clonotype appeared a few times. V and J are TRBV12-3 or TRBV12-4 and TRBJ2-7; 7 bases align to TRBD1. With 3 bases clipped from V and 6 bases from J, the junction kept 8 bases outside the gene matches. The CDR3 runs 14 residues. The CDR3 region is CASSLGPGGGEQYF. CDR3 nucleotides: TGTGCCAGCAGTTTGGGCCCAGGGGGTGGCGAGCAGTACTTC.

This clonotype has ten or more counts. The chain combines TRBV7-9 with TRBJ2-5; 7 bases are a match to TRBD2. The V segment lost 10 bases and the J segment 4 bases; nucleotides outside the gene matches: 9. This CDR3 has 13 amino acids. CDR1 is SEHNR and CDR2 is FQNEAQ in the germline V gene (reference sequence). CDR3 sequence: CATERGRRETQYF. In nucleotides, the CDR3 is TGTGCCACGGAGCGGGGACGGAGAGAGACCCAGTACTTC.

This clonotype was detected a few times. V is TRBV12-3 or TRBV12-4 and J is TRBJ1-1, with D unresolved. Trimming stripped 6 bases from V and 8 bases from J, with 19 bases between. The length of the CDR3 is 14 residues. Here the CDR3 reads CASSPPSGVLEAFF. As DNA, the CDR3 is TGTGCCAGCAGCCCTCCTTCTGGGGTCCTGGAAGCTTTCTTT.

The chain carries TRBV5-5 and TRBJ1-2, with D tentatively TRBD1 (5 bases). V lost 2 bases and J 3 bases, leaving 14 bases between the germline ends. From germline, CDR1 is SGHKS and CDR2 YYEKEE (reference sequence). The length of the CDR3 is 15 residues. In DNA, the CDR3 is TGTGCCAGCAGCTTTGAGCCGGGGGTGGACTATGGCTACACCTTC. As protein: CASSFEPGVDYGYTF.

This clonotype was recorded many times. The chain combines TRBV25-1 with TRBJ2-2; D might be TRBD2 (6 bases). Germline V gene sequence: CDR1 MGHDK, CDR2 SYGVNS. V dropped 6 bases and J dropped 7 bases, with 18 bases sitting between them. CDR3 size: 15 residues. CDR3 nucleotides: TGTGCCAGCAGGGAGGGATCGGGGGAGCACGGGGAGCTGTTTTTT. Translated: CASREGSGEHGELFF. The full variable domain, completed using reference TRBV25-1 and TRBJ2-2, is EADIYQTPRYLVIGTGKKITLECSQTMGHDKMYWYQQDPGMELHLIHYSYGVNSTEKGDLSSESTVSRIRTEHFPLTLESARPSHTSQYLCASREGSGEHGELFFGEGSRLTVL.

This clonotype was found a few times. Germline and junction disagree at one end, which may indicate a read error. The V call is TRBV19, the J call TRBJ1-5; 7 bases map to TRBD1. The CDR3 runs to 11 residues. Germline V gives CDR1 LNHDA, CDR2 SQIVND (reference sequence). The CDR3: CAGGANQPQHF. DNA for the CDR3: TGCGCAGGGGGAGCCAATCAGCCCCAGCATTTT.

This clonotype was recorded a few times. The V gene is TRBV14, the J gene TRBJ2-5, with 14 bases that match TRBD2. The length of the CDR3 is 20 residues. V was pared by 5 bases and J by 2 bases, with 16 bases of the junction left unmatched. The V gene's germline CDR1 is SGHDN and CDR2 FVKESK. The CDR3 sequence: CASSSTPLGLAGASQETQYF. DNA of the CDR3: TGTGCCAGCAGCTCCACCCCCCTGGGACTAGCGGGGGCCTCTCAAGAGACCCAGTACTTC.

This clonotype was picked up many times. The rearrangement uses TRBV7-3 and TRBJ2-1; 9 bases agree with TRBD1. The CDR3 is 16 amino acids. Germline V gives CDR1 SGHTA, CDR2 FQGTGA. Trimming cost V 2 bases and J 5 bases; bases outside gene matches: 7. The chain's CDR3 is CASSLSPGTGNNEQFF. CDR3 in DNA: TGTGCCAGCAGCTTATCCCCCGGGACAGGGAACAATGAGCAGTTCTTC.

This clonotype appeared many times. V is TRBV7-9 and J is TRBJ2-3; 11 bases line up with TRBD2. This CDR3 is built from 16 residues. V lost 5 bases, J lost 2 bases, and 6 bases stayed unmatched. Germline V gives CDR1 SEHNR, CDR2 FQNEAQ (reference sequence). CDR3 sequence: CASSPSSGGFTDTQYF. Written as DNA, the CDR3 is TGTGCCAGCAGCCCCTCTAGCGGGGGGTTCACAGATACGCAGTATTTT.

V is TRBV19 and J is TRBJ2-5, with TRBD2 matching over 13 bases. Germline loops: CDR1 LNHDA, CDR2 SQIVND (reference sequence). V shed 5 bases and J 1 base; nucleotides not matched to a gene: 4. The CDR3 has 16 residues. The chain's CDR3 is CASSDTSGGAQETQYF. The CDR3 DNA reads as TGTGCCAGTAGTGACACTAGCGGGGGGGCCCAAGAGACCCAGTACTTC.

The V and J genes are TRBV6-5 and TRBJ2-2, with D unclear. Germline assignment: CDR1 MNHEY and CDR2 SVGAGI. The V end was cut by 6 bases, the J end by 6 bases, with 17 bases between. The CDR3 covers 15 residues. The CDR3 DNA reads TGTGCCAGCAGCCCGGCACTTGTGAGCCCCGGGGAGCTGTTTTTT. This codes for CASSPALVSPGELFF.

The V gene is TRBV11-2, the J gene TRBJ1-2; TRBD1 is a possible D gene (5 bases). CDR1 and CDR2 from the germline V gene are SGHAT and FQNNGV. The length of the CDR3 is 14 residues. Trimming stripped 4 bases from V and 4 bases from J, with 13 bases between. The CDR3 DNA follows: TGTGCCAGCAGCTCCGGGACTTATGGCTATGGCTACACCTTC. Translated, it gives CASSSGTYGYGYTF.

This clonotype was found a few times. The rearrangement uses TRBV7-9 and TRBJ2-4, with D perhaps TRBD1 (5 bases). Germline V gives CDR1 SEHNR, CDR2 FQNEAQ (reference sequence). V lost 2 bases and J lost 5, with 7 bases in between. The CDR3 totals 13 residues. CDR3 nucleotides: TGTGCCAGCAGCTTACCCAGGGAAAACATTCAGTACTTC. This encodes CASSLPRENIQYF. The full variable domain, in which reference TRBV7-9 and TRBJ2-4 provide the parts outside the CDR3, is DTGVSQNPRHKITKRGQNVTFRCDPISEHNRLYWYRQTLGQGPEFLTYFQNEAQLEKSRLLSDRFSAERPKGSFSTLEIQRTEQGDSAMYLCASSLPRENIQYFGAGTRLSVL.

This clonotype was counted many times. The rearrangement uses TRBV24-1 and TRBJ2-5, with unresolved D. V shed 7 bases and J shed 5 bases, with 7 bases lying between them. Germline loops: CDR1 KGHDR, CDR2 SFDVKD. The CDR3 totals 11 residues. This chain's CDR3 is CATSNGETQYF. The CDR3, as DNA: TGTGCCACCAGCAATGGGGAGACCCAGTACTTC.

The chain combines TRBV4-1 with TRBJ2-1, with TRBD1 matching over 8 bases. The CDR3 loop spans 19 amino acids. The junction had 20 bases not matched to a gene; V was cut back by 6 bases and J by 4 bases. Germline assignment: CDR1 MGHRA and CDR2 YSYEKL. In DNA form, the CDR3 reads TGCGCCAGCAGGCCCGAGGTTGGGTACGCAGGGGGCTTTTACAATGAGCAGTTCTTC. Translation gives CASRPEVGYAGGFYNEQFF.

The chain combines TRBV28 with TRBJ2-7, with D perhaps TRBD1 (5 bases). Trimming took 4 bases from V and 2 from J, leaving 9 bases between them. CDR3 length: 13 residues. Germline V lookup: CDR1 MDHEN, CDR2 SYDVKM. CDR3 DNA sequence: TGTGCCAGCAGTTCTACAGGAGCCTACGAGCAGTACGTC. Translating it yields CASSSTGAYEQYV.